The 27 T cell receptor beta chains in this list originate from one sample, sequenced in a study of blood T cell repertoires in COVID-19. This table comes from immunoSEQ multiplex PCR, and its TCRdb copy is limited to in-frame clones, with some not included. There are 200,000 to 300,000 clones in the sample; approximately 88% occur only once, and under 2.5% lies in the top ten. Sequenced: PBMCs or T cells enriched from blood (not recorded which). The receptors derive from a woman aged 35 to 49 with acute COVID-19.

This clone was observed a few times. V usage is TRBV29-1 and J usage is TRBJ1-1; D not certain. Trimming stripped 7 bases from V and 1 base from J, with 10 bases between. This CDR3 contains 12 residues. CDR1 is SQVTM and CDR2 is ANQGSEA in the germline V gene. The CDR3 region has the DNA TGCAGCGCACGATCGGGGAACACTGAAGCTTTCTTT. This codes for CSARSGNTEAFF.

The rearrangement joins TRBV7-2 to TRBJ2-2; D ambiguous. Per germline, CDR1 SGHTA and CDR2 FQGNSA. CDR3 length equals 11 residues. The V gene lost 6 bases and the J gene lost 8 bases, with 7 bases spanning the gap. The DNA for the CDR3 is TGTGCCAGCAGACAATCAGGGGAGCTGTTTTTT. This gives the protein CASRQSGELFF.

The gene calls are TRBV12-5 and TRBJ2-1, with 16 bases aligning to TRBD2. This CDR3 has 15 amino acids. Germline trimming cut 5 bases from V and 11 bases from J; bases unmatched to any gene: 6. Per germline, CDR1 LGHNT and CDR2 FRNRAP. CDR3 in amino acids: CASGTGLAGGIQQFF. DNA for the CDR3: TGTGCTAGTGGTACGGGACTAGCGGGGGGGATTCAGCAGTTCTTC.

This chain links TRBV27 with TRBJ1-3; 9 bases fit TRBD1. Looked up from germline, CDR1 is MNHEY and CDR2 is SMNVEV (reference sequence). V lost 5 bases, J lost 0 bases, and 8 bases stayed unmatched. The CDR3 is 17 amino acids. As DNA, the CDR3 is TGTGCCAGCAGTCCGGGACAGGGCTCGATCTCTGGAAACACCATATATTTT. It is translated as CASSPGQGSISGNTIYF.

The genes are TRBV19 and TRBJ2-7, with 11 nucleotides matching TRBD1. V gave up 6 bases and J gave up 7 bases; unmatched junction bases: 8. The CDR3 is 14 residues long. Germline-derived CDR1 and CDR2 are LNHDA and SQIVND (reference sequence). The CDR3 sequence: CASSVGQGAGEQYF. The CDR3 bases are TGTGCCAGTAGCGTCGGACAGGGGGCGGGAGAGCAGTACTTC.

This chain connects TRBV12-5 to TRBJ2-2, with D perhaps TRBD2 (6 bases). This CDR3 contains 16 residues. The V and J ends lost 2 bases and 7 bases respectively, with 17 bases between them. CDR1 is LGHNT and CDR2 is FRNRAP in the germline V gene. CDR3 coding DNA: TGTGCTAGTGGTTTGATGGACTCCCAGGGAGGCGGGGAGCTGTTTTTT. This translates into CASGLMDSQGGGELFF.

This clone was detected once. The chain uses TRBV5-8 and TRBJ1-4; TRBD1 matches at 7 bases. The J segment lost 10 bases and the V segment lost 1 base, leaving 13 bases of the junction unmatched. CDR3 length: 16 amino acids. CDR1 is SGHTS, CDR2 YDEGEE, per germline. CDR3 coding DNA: TGTGCCAGCAGCTTGCCGGCAGGGGGTACTTCTGGAAAACTGTTTTTT. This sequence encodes CASSLPAGGTSGKLFF.

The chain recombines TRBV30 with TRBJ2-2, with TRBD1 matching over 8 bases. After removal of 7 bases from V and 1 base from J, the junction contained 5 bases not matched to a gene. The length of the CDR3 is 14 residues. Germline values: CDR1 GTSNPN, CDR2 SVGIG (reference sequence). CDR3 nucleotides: TGTGCCTTAATACAGGGGGAGAACACCGGGGAGCTGTTTTTT. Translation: CALIQGENTGELFF.

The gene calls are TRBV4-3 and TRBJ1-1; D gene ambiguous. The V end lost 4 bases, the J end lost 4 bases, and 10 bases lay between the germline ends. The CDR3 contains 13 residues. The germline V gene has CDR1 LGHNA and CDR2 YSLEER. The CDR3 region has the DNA TGCGCCAGCAGCCCTCGGCGGGGCACTGAAGCTTTCTTT. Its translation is CASSPRRGTEAFF.

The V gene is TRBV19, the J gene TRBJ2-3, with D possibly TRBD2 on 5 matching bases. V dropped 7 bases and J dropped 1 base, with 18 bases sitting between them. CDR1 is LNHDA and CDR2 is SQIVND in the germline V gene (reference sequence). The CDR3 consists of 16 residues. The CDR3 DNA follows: TGTGCCAGTATGAGCCTCGGGAATAAAGGCACAGATACGCAGTATTTT. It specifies CASMSLGNKGTDTQYF.

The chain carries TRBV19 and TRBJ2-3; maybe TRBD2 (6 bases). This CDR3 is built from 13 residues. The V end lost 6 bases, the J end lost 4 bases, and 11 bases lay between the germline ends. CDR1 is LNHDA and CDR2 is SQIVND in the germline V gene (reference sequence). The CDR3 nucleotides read TGTGCCAGTAGACCTTGGGGGGCAGATACGCAGTATTTT. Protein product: CASRPWGADTQYF.

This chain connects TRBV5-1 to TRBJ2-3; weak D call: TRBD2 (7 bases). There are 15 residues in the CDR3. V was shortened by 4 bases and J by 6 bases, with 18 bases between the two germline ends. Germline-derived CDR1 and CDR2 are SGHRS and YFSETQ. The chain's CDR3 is CASSDLGGAFDTQYF. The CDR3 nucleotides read TGCGCCAGCAGCGACCTTGGGGGGGCTTTCGATACGCAGTATTTT.

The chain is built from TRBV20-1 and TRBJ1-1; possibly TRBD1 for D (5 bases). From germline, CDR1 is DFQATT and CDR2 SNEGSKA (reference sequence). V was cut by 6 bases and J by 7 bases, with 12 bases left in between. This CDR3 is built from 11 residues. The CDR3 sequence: CSAAGLGEAFF. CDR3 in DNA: TGCAGTGCGGCAGGGTTGGGTGAAGCTTTCTTT.

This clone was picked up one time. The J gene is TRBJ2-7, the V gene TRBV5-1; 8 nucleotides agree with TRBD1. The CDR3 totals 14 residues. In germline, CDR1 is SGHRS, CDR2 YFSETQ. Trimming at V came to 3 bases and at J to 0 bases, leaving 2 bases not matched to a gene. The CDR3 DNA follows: TGCGCCAGCAGCTCGGGACAGGCCTCCTACGAGCAGTACTTC. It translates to CASSSGQASYEQYF.

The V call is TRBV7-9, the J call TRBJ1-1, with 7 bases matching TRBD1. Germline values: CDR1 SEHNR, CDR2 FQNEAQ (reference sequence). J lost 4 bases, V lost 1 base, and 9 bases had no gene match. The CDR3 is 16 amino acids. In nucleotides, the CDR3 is TGTGCCAGCAGCTTAGGGCCGGGACAGCAGGGCACTGAAGCTTTCTTT. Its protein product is CASSLGPGQQGTEAFF.

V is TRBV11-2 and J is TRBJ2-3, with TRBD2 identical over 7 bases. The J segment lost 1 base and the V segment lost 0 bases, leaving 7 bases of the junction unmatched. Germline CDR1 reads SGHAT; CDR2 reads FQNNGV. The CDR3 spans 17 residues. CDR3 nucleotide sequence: TGTGCCAGCAGCTTAGACGCAGCGGGAAGGGGCACAGATACGCAGTATTTT. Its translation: CASSLDAAGRGTDTQYF.

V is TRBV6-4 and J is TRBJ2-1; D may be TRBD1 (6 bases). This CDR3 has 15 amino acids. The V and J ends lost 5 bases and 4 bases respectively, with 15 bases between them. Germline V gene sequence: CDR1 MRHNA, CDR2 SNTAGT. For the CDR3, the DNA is TGTGCCAGCAGTCGAGGGGGAGCAGGATACAATGAGCAGTTCTTC. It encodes CASSRGGAGYNEQFF.

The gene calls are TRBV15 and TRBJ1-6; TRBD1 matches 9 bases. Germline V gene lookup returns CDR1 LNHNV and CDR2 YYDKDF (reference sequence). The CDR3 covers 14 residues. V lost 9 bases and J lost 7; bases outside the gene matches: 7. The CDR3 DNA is TGTGCCACGAGGACAGGGGATCTCAATTCACCCCTCCACTTT. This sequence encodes CATRTGDLNSPLHF.

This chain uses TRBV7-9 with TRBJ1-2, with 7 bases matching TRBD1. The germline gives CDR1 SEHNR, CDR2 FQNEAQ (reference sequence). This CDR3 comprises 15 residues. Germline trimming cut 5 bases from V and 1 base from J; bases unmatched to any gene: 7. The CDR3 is CASSARQGVNYGYTF. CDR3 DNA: TGTGCCAGCAGCGCCCGACAGGGTGTTAACTATGGCTACACCTTC.

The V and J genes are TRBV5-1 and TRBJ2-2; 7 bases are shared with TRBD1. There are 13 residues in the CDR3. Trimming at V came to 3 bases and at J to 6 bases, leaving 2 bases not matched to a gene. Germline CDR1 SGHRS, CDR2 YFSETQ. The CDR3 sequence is CASSSQGSGELFF. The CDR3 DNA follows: TGCGCCAGCAGCTCACAGGGGTCCGGGGAGCTGTTTTTT. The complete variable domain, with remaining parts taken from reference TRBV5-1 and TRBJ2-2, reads KAGVTQTPRYLIKTRGQQVTLSCSPISGHRSVSWYQQTPGQGLQFLFEYFSETQRNKGNFPGRFSGRQFSNSRSEMNVSTLELGDSALYLCASSSQGSGELFFGEGSRLTVL.

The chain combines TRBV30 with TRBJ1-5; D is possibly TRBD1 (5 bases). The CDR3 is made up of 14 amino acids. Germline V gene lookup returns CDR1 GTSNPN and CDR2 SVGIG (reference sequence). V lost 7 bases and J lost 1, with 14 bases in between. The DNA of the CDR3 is TGTGCCTCGTCCCAGGGTGGAAGCAATCAGCCCCAGCATTTT. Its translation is CASSQGGSNQPQHF.

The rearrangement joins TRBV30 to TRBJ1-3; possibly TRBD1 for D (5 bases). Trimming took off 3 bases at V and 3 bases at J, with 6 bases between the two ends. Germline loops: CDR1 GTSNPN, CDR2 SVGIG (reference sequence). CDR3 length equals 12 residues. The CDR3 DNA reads TGTGCCTGGAGGGACAATGGAAACACCATATATTTT. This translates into CAWRDNGNTIYF.

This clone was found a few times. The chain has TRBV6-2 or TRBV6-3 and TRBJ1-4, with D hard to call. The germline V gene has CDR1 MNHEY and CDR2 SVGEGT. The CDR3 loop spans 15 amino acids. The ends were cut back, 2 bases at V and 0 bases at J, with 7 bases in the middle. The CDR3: CASSYGGATNEKLFF. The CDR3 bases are TGTGCCAGCAGTTACGGAGGAGCAACTAATGAAAAACTGTTTTTT.

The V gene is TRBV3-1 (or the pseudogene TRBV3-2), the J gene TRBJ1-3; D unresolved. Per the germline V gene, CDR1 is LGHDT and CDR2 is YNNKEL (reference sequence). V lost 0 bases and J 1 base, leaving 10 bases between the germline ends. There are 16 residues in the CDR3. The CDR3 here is CASSQEVGGSGNTIYF. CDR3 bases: TGTGCCAGCAGCCAAGAGGTCGGAGGATCTGGAAACACCATATATTTT.

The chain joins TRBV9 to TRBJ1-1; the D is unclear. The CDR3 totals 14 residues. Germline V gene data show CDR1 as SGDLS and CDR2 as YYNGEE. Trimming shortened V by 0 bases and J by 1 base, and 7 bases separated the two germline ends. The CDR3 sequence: CASSVAHGNTEAFF. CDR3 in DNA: TGTGCCAGCAGCGTAGCTCACGGGAACACTGAAGCTTTCTTT.

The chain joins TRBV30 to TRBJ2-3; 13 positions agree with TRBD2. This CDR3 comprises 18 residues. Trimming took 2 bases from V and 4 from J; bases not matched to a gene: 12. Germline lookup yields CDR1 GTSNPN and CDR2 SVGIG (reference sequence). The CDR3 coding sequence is TGTGCCTGGAGTCTGCCTACTAGCGGGAGGGCCCTTTCAGATACGCAGTATTTT. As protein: CAWSLPTSGRALSDTQYF.

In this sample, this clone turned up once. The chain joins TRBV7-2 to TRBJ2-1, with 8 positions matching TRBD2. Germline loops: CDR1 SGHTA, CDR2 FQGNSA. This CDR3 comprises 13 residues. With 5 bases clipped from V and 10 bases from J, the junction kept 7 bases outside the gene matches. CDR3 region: CASSRGLVGEQFF. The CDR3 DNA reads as TGTGCCAGCAGCAGGGGACTAGTAGGCGAGCAGTTCTTC.